A single sample gave rise to the 3 T cell receptor beta chains below, sequenced in a study of cytomegalovirus exposure and HLA in healthy donors. The PCR used 60 Vbeta and 13 Jbeta primers. Some clones are missing from TCRdb's copy, which holds only in-frame ones; the method was immunoSEQ multiplex PCR. The data hold some 150,000 clones, with around 77% observed a single time. The sample comprised PBMCs. The receptors derive from a woman aged 25 to 39 in good health and CMV-seronegative.

This chain links TRBV9 with TRBJ2-1, with 9 positions matching TRBD1. CDR3 length: 17 residues. With V trimmed by 4 bases and J by 5 bases, 13 bases remained unmatched. Germline V gene sequence: CDR1 SGDLS, CDR2 YYNGEE. The CDR3 here is CASSPRDRDRANNEQFF. In nucleotides, the CDR3 is TGTGCCAGCAGCCCCCGGGACAGGGACAGAGCTAACAATGAGCAGTTCTTC.

The chain carries TRBV11-2 and TRBJ2-2, with TRBD1 as a possible D gene (6 bases). With 2 bases removed from V and 3 bases from J, the gap between germline ends came to 16 bases. The length of the CDR3 is 17 residues. Germline V gene sequence: CDR1 SGHAT, CDR2 FQNNGV. CDR3 amino acids: CASSLTLGAGYTGELFF. As DNA, the CDR3 is TGTGCCAGCAGCTTAACCTTGGGGGCAGGGTACACCGGGGAGCTGTTTTTT.

This clone was recorded a few times. DNA of the CDR3: TGTGCCAGCAGCTTGGTTTCTCTACGTAGGGGGCATCCCCAGTACTTC. This codes for CASSLVSLRRGHPQYF. The chain uses TRBV5-6 and TRBJ2-5, with 7 bases aligning to TRBD1. Germline assignment: CDR1 SGHDT and CDR2 YYEEEE. V was pared by 0 bases and J by 9 bases, with 14 bases of the junction left unmatched. This CDR3 is built from 16 residues.